This note documents a single TCR beta chain sequence. The specificity of this receptor is unknown. Base qualities are missing; no much larger clone stands one base away. Whole blood was collected in K2EDTA tubes by collaborating institutions according to the institutions' own protocols. Collaborator samples were shipped for TCRbeta analysis as frozen whole blood, isolated PBMCs, or DNA extracted from either sample type. These data belong to a study of blood T cell repertoires in COVID-19 (dated by TCRdb to about 2020). Broadly, across the study: Collaborator samples came from the United States, Italy and Spain and covered acute and convalescent phases of COVID-19. The material from the prospective study consisted of cDNA or gDNA derived from T cells, B-cell-depleted T cells, or PBMCs. The dataset comprised deeply sampled blood TCRbeta repertoires from subjects exposed to, actively infected with, or recovered from COVID-19. The repertoires were released in a freely available public database intended as a resource for research on the immune response to SARS-CoV-2. The samples were drawn from two sources: the first 160 participants of the ongoing ImmuneRACE study, and 1,000 to 1,500 subjects contributed by 6 global collaborators. The sample metadata nearly always contained a de-identified subject ID, COVID-19 status, age in years and sex. Where available, HLA class I and class II types were taken from metadata supplied by the sample provider and were not determined by assay-based typing.

The CDR3 covers 12 residues, taking in both the cysteine and the phenylalanine. Left in the record is the CDR3 DNA by itself, 36 bases read in frame from the first base. CDR1 MNHEY and CDR2 SMNVEV were looked up in the germline V gene (reference sequence). Relative to germline, V is 8 bases shorter and J is 4 bases shorter, with 6 bases between their ends. Overall results and qualifications from the work: Clinical and demographic metadata were provided uncurated, with the amount varying by source and participant.

TCRbeta CDR3 regions were amplified from genomic DNA using the immunoSEQ Assay, a bias-controlled multiplex PCR. On the study's bioinformatics: The number of nucleated cells in each sample was estimated by amplification of reference gene primers within the assay. To quantify the absolute abundance of each unique TCRbeta CDR3 rearrangement, sequence reads were collapsed and filtered. For each sample, productive Simpson clonality was calculated as the square root of Simpson's diversity index across productive rearrangements. TCRdb provides this immuneACCESS table in a form limited to in-frame rearrangements. Some clones are lacking; in checked studies, under half of them reflect an unresolved V gene, and why the rest are absent is not known. V and J calls and clone size are copied from that table; D and trimming were computed from the DNA. The sample table records 100,000 to 150,000 clones; approximately 80% of these occur just once. Of the sample, around 4.1% is held by the ten largest clones.

This receptor was identified in a woman aged 45-65 years with acute or convalescent COVID-19. Sequencing input: peripheral blood. The chain is made from TRBV27 and TRBJ1-6, with TRBD1 tentatively as D gene (5 bases match). The CDR3: CASGGYNSPLHF. The nucleotides read TGTGCCAGCGGGGGGTATAATTCACCCCTCCACTTT.